A selection of T cell receptor beta chains follows, all from one sample in a study of T cells in Graves' hyperthyroidism and ophthalmopathy. TCRdb used MiXCR to reprocess the multiplex PCR reads, holding one entry per CDR3 protein. The sample has more than 350,000 distinct CDR3 sequences, around 15% seen once; the top ten hold around 19%. Source material: blood. The receptors stem from a woman in her twenties or thirties with Graves' ophthalmopathy. The CDR3 runs from the conserved cysteine through the conserved F or W. The D gene is left open where the match is weak. Not all rows give a size; the values are once, few, many and, for expanded clones, a class.

>TRBJ2-7|many|TRBV20-1|TRBD2
CSARDPYWLAGNSYEQYF
TGCAGTGCTAGAGATCCGTATTGGCTAGCGGGGAATTCCTACGAGCAGTACTTC
>TRBJ2-2|few|TRBV10-3|NA
CAISDQNRATGELFF
TGTGCCATCAGTGACCAGAACAGGGCTACCGGGGAGCTGTTTTTT
>TRBJ1-3|many|TRBV3-1|NA
CASSQGPDGGNTIYF
TGTGCCAGCAGCCAAGGGCCCGACGGGGGAAACACCATATATTTT
>TRBJ2-5|NA|TRBV6-1|TRBD1
CASQQVLRGQETQYF
TGTGCCAGCCAGCAAGTTTTGAGGGGACAGGAGACCCAGTACTTC
>TRBJ2-7|many|TRBV4-2|NA
CASSQGQGTYEQYF
TGTGCCAGCAGCCAAGGTCAGGGGACCTACGAGCAGTACTTC
>TRBJ2-6|NA|TRBV13|NA
CASSPEGSSGANVLTF
TGTGCCAGCAGCCCCGAGGGTTCCTCTGGGGCCAACGTCCTGACTTTC
>TRBJ2-1|few|TRBV7-6|NA
CASSFQGGNEQFF
TGTGCCAGCAGCTTCCAGGGGGGCAATGAGCAGTTCTTC
>TRBJ1-5|once|TRBV20-1|TRBD1
CSAAARTGVETQHF
TGCAGTGCAGCGGCCCGGACAGGGGTGGAGACCCAGCATTTT
>TRBJ1-1|many|TRBV7-6|NA
CASSSTAMNTEAFF
TGTGCCAGCAGCTCTACAGCAATGAACACTGAAGCTTTCTTT
>TRBJ2-5|few|TRBV20-1|NA
CSARDVRETQYF
TGCAGTGCTAGAGATGTCAGGGAAACCCAGTACTTC
>TRBJ1-5|NA|TRBV28|TRBD1
CASSTTGTGVNQPQHF
TGTGCCAGCAGTACTACCGGGACAGGGGTAAACCAGCCCCAGCATTTT
>TRBJ2-5|many|TRBV28|TRBD1
CASSLTSGTGAQETQYF
TGTGCCAGCAGCCTTACCTCCGGGACAGGGGCCCAAGAGACCCAGTACTTC
>TRBJ1-4|many|TRBV20-1|NA
CSARDGDGEATNEKLFF
TGCAGTGCTAGAGATGGGGACGGAGAAGCAACTAATGAAAAACTGTTTTTT
>TRBJ2-3|NA|TRBV20-1|TRBD2
CSARAGGSGGSYTQYF
TGCAGTGCTAGAGCCGGGGGTAGCGGGGGGTCGTATACGCAGTATTTT
>TRBJ2-7|NA|TRBV11-2|TRBD1
CASSLVRTGSEQYF
TGTGCCAGCAGCTTAGTTCGGACAGGGTCCGAGCAGTACTTC
>TRBJ2-3|many|TRBV29-1|TRBD2
CSAGQVRTSGGPITDTQYF
TGCAGCGCCGGTCAGGTTCGGACTAGCGGGGGGCCAATCACAGATACGCAGTATTTT
>TRBJ2-7|many|TRBV24-1|TRBD1
CATRQGAGEQYF
TGTGCCACCCGACAGGGGGCGGGCGAGCAGTACTTC
>TRBJ2-7|many|TRBV7-9|NA
CASSLTDKTYEQYF
TGTGCCAGCAGCCTCACGGACAAGACCTACGAGCAGTACTTC
>TRBJ1-2|NA|TRBV2|NA
CASRSGDSDYGYTF
TGTGCCAGCAGATCCGGCGACAGCGACTATGGCTACACCTTC
>TRBJ2-3|many|TRBV12-3/TRBV12-4|NA
CASSTLADTQYF
TGTGCCAGCAGTACGTTGGCAGATACGCAGTATTTT
>TRBJ1-2|few|TRBV6-1|TRBD1
CASTWAEGDSYGYTF
TGTGCCAGCACGTGGGCAGAAGGGGACAGCTATGGCTACACCTTC
>TRBJ2-1|many|TRBV27|TRBD2
CASSYQRGGSEQFF
TGTGCCAGCAGTTATCAGCGGGGGGGCAGTGAGCAGTTCTTC
>TRBJ1-4|many|TRBV28|NA
CASSVPGSQRKLFF
TGTGCCAGCAGTGTGCCTGGCTCACAGCGAAAACTGTTTTTT
>TRBJ2-1|many|TRBV28|NA
CASIGVTSSSYNEQFF
TGTGCCAGCATAGGGGTGACTTCGAGCTCCTACAATGAGCAGTTCTTC
>TRBJ1-1|NA|TRBV7-9|NA
CASILGGTEAFF
NA
>TRBJ2-7|NA|TRBV6-1|NA
CAIPPGRTGLTYEQYF
TGTGCCATCCCTCCGGGGAGGACAGGCCTCACCTACGAGCAGTACTTC
>TRBJ2-2|many|TRBV5-1|NA
CASSFEDGDGELFF
TGCGCCAGCAGCTTTGAAGACGGGGACGGGGAGCTGTTTTTT
>TRBJ1-4|many|TRBV7-6|TRBD1
CASSFSTGRGEKLFF
TGTGCCAGCAGCTTCTCGACAGGGAGGGGTGAAAAACTGTTTTTT
>TRBJ1-2|many|TRBV6-5|NA
CASSYSGVKGRIYGYTF
TGTGCCAGCAGTTACTCCGGGGTGAAGGGCAGGATCTATGGCTACACCTTC
>TRBJ2-2|many|TRBV24-1|NA
CATSVTAHGELFF
TGTGCCACCAGTGTCACAGCCCACGGGGAGCTGTTTTTT
>TRBJ1-1|many|TRBV3-1|TRBD1
CASSTRTGMGDTEAFF
TGTGCCAGCAGCACCCGGACAGGCATGGGGGACACTGAAGCTTTCTTT
>TRBJ2-1|many|TRBV2|NA
CASSEALFSEQFF
TGTGCCAGCAGTGAAGCGCTCTTCAGTGAGCAGTTCTTC
>TRBJ1-6|NA|TRBV18|TRBD1
CASSRDRVFSYNSPLHF
TGTGCCAGCTCGCGGGACAGGGTTTTCTCCTATAATTCACCCCTCCACTTT
>TRBJ1-2|NA|TRBV6-5|TRBD1
CASSYATGDPNYGYTF
TGTGCCAGCAGTTACGCGACAGGGGACCCTAACTATGGCTACACCTTC
>TRBJ2-2|many|TRBV11-3|TRBD1
CASSQRQGGRTGELFF
TGTGCCAGCAGCCAGAGACAGGGTGGTAGAACCGGGGAGCTGTTTTTT
>TRBJ2-7|many|TRBV18|NA
CASSPLHRDSEQYF
TGTGCCAGCTCACCACTCCACAGGGACTCCGAGCAGTACTTC
>TRBJ2-3|many|TRBV7-2|TRBD1
CASQTGRRGSTDTQYF
TGTGCCAGCCAGACAGGGCGCCGAGGGAGCACAGATACGCAGTATTTT
>TRBJ2-3|NA|TRBV11-2|NA
CASSNVDSIDTQYF
TGTGCCAGCAGCAACGTGGACTCAATAGATACGCAGTATTTT
>TRBJ1-6|many|TRBV11-2|NA
CASSPTQGSPLHF
TGTGCCAGCAGCCCAACCCAGGGTTCACCCCTCCACTTT
>TRBJ2-3|NA|TRBV24-1|NA
CAVAPFTGRSDTQYF
TGTGCCGTGGCTCCCTTTACAGGGCGGTCAGATACGCAGTATTTT
>TRBJ2-1|NA|TRBV7-2|TRBD2
CANSLGAGRSYNEQFF
TGTGCCAACAGCTTAGGAGCGGGGAGATCCTACAATGAGCAGTTCTTC
>TRBJ2-5|many|TRBV28|TRBD2
CASSPSSGGAGETQYF
TGTGCCAGCAGTCCCTCTAGCGGGGGGGCCGGGGAGACCCAGTACTTC
>TRBJ2-7|NA|TRBV6-2/TRBV6-3|NA
CASREPRGLYEQYF
TGTGCCAGCAGGGAGCCGCGGGGGCTCTACGAGCAGTACTTC
>TRBJ1-1|many|TRBV19|NA
CASRSPRVDGPEAFF
TGTGCCAGTAGGAGTCCCAGGGTGGATGGACCTGAAGCTTTCTTT
>TRBJ1-6|NA|TRBV5-5|TRBD1
CASNQDRGFGLSYNSPLHF
TGTGCCAGCAACCAAGACAGGGGATTCGGCCTCTCCTATAATTCACCCCTCCACTTT
>TRBJ2-7|many|TRBV14|NA
CASSPHAGLNYEQYF
TGTGCCAGCAGCCCCCATGCAGGGCTAAACTACGAGCAGTACTTC
>TRBJ2-7|many|TRBV20-1|TRBD2
CSARLERGPQYF
TGCAGTGCTAGACTCGAGCGGGGGCCGCAGTACTTC
>TRBJ2-5|NA|TRBV7-8|TRBD2
CASSLGGSGGEETQYF
TGTGCCAGCAGCTTAGGGGGTAGCGGGGGGGAAGAGACCCAGTACTTC
>TRBJ2-7|NA|TRBV20-1|NA
CSARDLNTAFYEQYF
TGCAGTGCTAGAGATCTGAATACAGCATTCTACGAGCAGTACTTC
>TRBJ2-5|many|TRBV7-2|NA
CASSLKWETQYF
TGTGCCAGCAGCTTAAAATGGGAGACCCAGTACTTC
>TRBJ2-1|NA|TRBV7-3|NA
CASSPRGEGLGQFF
TGTGCCAGCAGCCCACGGGGAGAGGGCCTGGGGCAGTTCTTC
>TRBJ2-7|many|TRBV2|NA
CASTGYEQYF
TGTGCCAGCACCGGATACGAGCAGTACTTC
>TRBJ1-1|many|TRBV7-9|TRBD1
CASSYTGGAGGTEAFF
TGTGCCAGCAGCTACACAGGGGGCGCAGGTGGCACTGAAGCTTTCTTT
>TRBJ1-1|many|TRBV20-1|TRBD1
CSAGAGGSYEAFF
TGCAGTGCCGGCGCAGGGGGCTCTTACGAAGCTTTCTTT
>TRBJ2-2|many|TRBV11-2|NA
CASSWGTAGELFF
TGTGCCAGCAGCTGGGGGACTGCCGGGGAGCTGTTTTTT
>TRBJ1-1|few|TRBV10-3|NA
CAIKRALGTEAFF
TGTGCCATCAAGAGGGCGCTTGGCACTGAAGCTTTCTTT